Each of the 24 T cell receptor beta chains below was sequenced from the same sample in a study of blood T cell repertoires in COVID-19. TCRdb keeps only in-frame clones here, not all; method: immunoSEQ multiplex PCR. The sample lists more than 95,000 clones; 87% were seen once. The sample taken for sequencing was peripheral blood. These TCRs come from a man aged 50-59 years with acute or convalescent COVID-19.

This rearrangement joins TRBV27 to TRBJ1-2, with D maybe TRBD1 (5 bases). Germline values: CDR1 MNHEY, CDR2 SMNVEV (reference sequence). V lost 4 bases and J lost 7, with 13 bases in between. This CDR3 region has 13 residues. CDR3 bases: TGTGCCAGCAGTTCGTCAGCAAGGGGTGGCTACACCTTC. This gives the protein CASSSSARGGYTF.

The genes are TRBV5-6 and TRBJ1-3, with D possibly being TRBD1 (6 bases). The CDR3 is 15 amino acids. The germline gives CDR1 SGHDT, CDR2 YYEEEE. Trimming stripped 4 bases from V and 4 bases from J, with 15 bases between. The CDR3 loop is CASSRNQGRGNTIYF. The CDR3 bases are TGTGCCAGCAGCAGGAATCAGGGGCGAGGAAACACCATATATTTT.

The genes are TRBV6-5 and TRBJ1-1; TRBD1 matches 7 bases. CDR1 is MNHEY and CDR2 is SVGAGI in the germline V gene. With 4 bases clipped from V and 0 bases from J, the junction kept 8 bases outside the gene matches. This CDR3 has 16 amino acids. CDR3 bases: TGTGCCAGCAGTTCCGGGACAGCGTTCATGAACACTGAAGCTTTCTTT. Its translation: CASSSGTAFMNTEAFF.

The chain joins TRBV19 to TRBJ2-3, with a weak D call TRBD1 (6 bases). V was trimmed by 4 bases and J by 2 bases, leaving 10 bases between them. Germline loops: CDR1 LNHDA, CDR2 SQIVND (reference sequence). CDR3 size: 14 residues. The CDR3 DNA sequence: TGTGCCAGTAGTAACGGACAGATCACAGATACGCAGTATTTT. The encoded protein is CASSNGQITDTQYF. Using reference TRBV19 and TRBJ2-3 for the parts outside the CDR3, the full variable domain is DGGITQSPKYLFRKEGQNVTLSCEQNLNHDAMYWYRQDPGQGLRLIYYSQIVNDFQKGDIAEGYSVSREKKESFPLTVTSAQKNPTAFYLCASSNGQITDTQYFGPGTRLTVL.

This chain connects TRBV3-1 (or the pseudogene TRBV3-2) to TRBJ1-1, with D perhaps matching TRBD1 (6 bases). This CDR3 spans 16 amino acids. With 0 bases removed from V and 5 bases from J, the gap between germline ends came to 16 bases. CDR1 and CDR2 (germline): LGHDT, YNNKEL (reference sequence). The CDR3 sequence is CASSQDFGGRWTEAFF. The CDR3 DNA reads as TGTGCCAGCAGCCAAGATTTCGGGGGGCGGTGGACTGAAGCTTTCTTT.

A remark on this clone: The missing conserved phenylalanine or tryptophan at the end of this CDR3 makes a read error likely. The DNA is omitted, as the CDR3 cannot be located on it reliably, and the CDR3 follows TCRdb's listing. The chain uses TRBV4-1 and TRBJ2-7; TRBD2, as called in the table, went unchecked against the DNA. The CDR3 comprises 13 residues, both ends counted. Germline CDR1 is MGHRA and CDR2 is YSYEKL. CDR3 loop: CASSHKRLRGAGI.

The chain carries TRBV7-9 and TRBJ2-1, with D possibly matching TRBD2 (8 bases). The CDR3 is 16 residues long. CDR1 and CDR2 from the germline V gene are SEHNR and FQNEAQ (reference sequence). V was clipped by 2 bases and J by 10 bases, with 21 bases between them. CDR3 protein: CASSLLRSGGGGEQFF. DNA for the CDR3: TGTGCCAGCAGCTTACTCCGTTCGGGAGGGGGCGGGGAGCAGTTCTTC.

The V and J genes are TRBV2 and TRBJ2-2; maybe TRBD2 (5 bases). Trimming took 6 bases from V and 7 from J, leaving 15 bases between them. CDR1 and CDR2 (germline): SNHLY, FYNNEI. The length of the CDR3 is 14 residues. In DNA, the CDR3 is TGTGCCAGCAGGACACGACTTGCGGGCGGGGAGCTGTTTTTT. Its protein is CASRTRLAGGELFF. The whole variable domain, remainder taken from reference TRBV2 and TRBJ2-2, is EPEVTQTPSHQVTQMGQEVILRCVPISNHLYFYWYRQILGQKVEFLVSFYNNEISEKSEIFDDQFSVERPDGSNFTLKIRSTKLEDSAMYFCASRTRLAGGELFFGEGSRLTVL.

The genes are TRBV6-6 and TRBJ2-3, with 12 bases lining up with TRBD2. The CDR3 spans 16 residues. V was clipped by 6 bases and J by 3 bases; unmatched bases: 7. CDR1 is MNHNY, CDR2 SVGAGI, per germline (reference sequence). The CDR3: CASSRLAGAGTDTQYF. For the CDR3, the DNA is TGTGCCAGCAGCCGACTAGCGGGAGCGGGAACAGATACGCAGTATTTT.

The chain couples TRBV5-1 to TRBJ1-2; 7 nucleotides line up with TRBD1. Germline-derived CDR1 and CDR2 are SGHRS and YFSETQ. The V and J ends lost 1 base and 8 bases, in that order; junction bases with no gene match: 8. This CDR3 contains 14 residues. CDR3 loop: CASSLWDRSFGYTF. The CDR3 coding sequence is TGCGCCAGCAGCTTGTGGGACAGATCTTTCGGCTACACCTTC. The complete variable domain, with remaining parts taken from reference TRBV5-1 and TRBJ1-2, reads KAGVTQTPRYLIKTRGQQVTLSCSPISGHRSVSWYQQTPGQGLQFLFEYFSETQRNKGNFPGRFSGRQFSNSRSEMNVSTLELGDSALYLCASSLWDRSFGYTFGSGTRLTVV.

The V gene is TRBV28, the J gene TRBJ2-7, with 10 bases matching TRBD1. Germline V CDR1 and CDR2: MDHEN, SYDVKM. The CDR3 runs to 15 residues. V was clipped by 3 bases and J by 2 bases; unmatched bases: 4. CDR3 nucleotide sequence: TGTGCCAGCAGTTTCTGGGACAGGGGTACCTACGAGCAGTACTTC. It translates to CASSFWDRGTYEQYF.

V usage is TRBV28 and J usage is TRBJ2-7; maybe TRBD2 (6 bases). CDR1 and CDR2 from the germline V gene are MDHEN and SYDVKM. The CDR3 spans 13 residues. Between the trimmed V and J ends, which lost 4 bases and 5 bases, there was a span of 12 bases. The CDR3 coding sequence is TGTGCCAGCAGTTCCGGGAGAAGTGACGAGCAGTACTTC. Translating gives CASSSGRSDEQYF.

V usage is TRBV6-4 and J usage is TRBJ1-5; D possibly corresponds to TRBD1 (5 bases). The ends were cut back, 3 bases at V and 3 bases at J, with 24 bases in the middle. Germline loops: CDR1 MRHNA, CDR2 SNTAGT. CDR3 length equals 19 residues. For the CDR3, the DNA is TGTGCCAGCAGTGAGGCTCGGCAGGGATCGGCGTCGGTCAATCAGCCCCAGCATTTT. It codes for CASSEARQGSASVNQPQHF.

The chain carries TRBV7-9 and TRBJ2-1, with a weak D call TRBD2 (7 bases). V lost 5 bases to trimming and J lost 9 bases, with 29 bases between them. Germline V gives CDR1 SEHNR, CDR2 FQNEAQ (reference sequence). The CDR3 is 18 residues long. This chain's CDR3 is CASSVLPGASGPRGEQFF. The CDR3, as DNA: TGTGCCAGCAGCGTCCTCCCGGGGGCTAGCGGACCCCGGGGTGAGCAGTTCTTC.

The rearrangement joins TRBV5-1 to TRBJ2-1, with 8 bases fitting TRBD1. The CDR3 consists of 14 residues. V shed 4 bases, J shed 7 bases, and the junction held 7 bases outside the gene matches. Germline CDR1 reads SGHRS; CDR2 reads YFSETQ. CDR3 region: CASSPGQVENEQFF. As DNA, the CDR3 is TGCGCCAGCAGCCCGGGACAGGTCGAGAATGAGCAGTTCTTC.

This sequence joins TRBV4-2 and TRBJ1-1; 7 bases match TRBD1. This CDR3 spans 16 amino acids. V lost 0 bases to trimming and J lost 1 base; unmatched junction nucleotides: 5. The V gene's germline CDR1 is LGHNA and CDR2 YNFKEQ. DNA for the CDR3: TGTGCCAGCAGCCAAGATCCGACAGGGACGAACACTGAAGCTTTCTTT. It translates to CASSQDPTGTNTEAFF.

This chain connects TRBV25-1 to TRBJ2-2; 8 bases match TRBD1. V was pared by 6 bases and J by 6 bases, with 9 bases of the junction left unmatched. Germline lookup yields CDR1 MGHDK and CDR2 SYGVNS. The CDR3 covers 15 residues. CDR3 DNA sequence: TGTGCCAGCAGACGACAGGGGATAGTTCCCGGGGAGCTGTTTTTT. Translating it yields CASRRQGIVPGELFF.

This chain connects TRBV21-1 to TRBJ1-1. TRBV21-1 is deemed a pseudogene. This CDR3 region has 14 residues. For the CDR3, the DNA is TGTGCCAGCAGCAGTAAGAGGGTGAACACTGAAGCTTTCTTT. This gives the protein CASSSKRVNTEAFF.

The J gene is TRBJ2-2, the V gene TRBV28; 10 positions agree with TRBD2. The germline CDR1 and CDR2 sequences are MDHEN and SYDVKM. The CDR3 length is 18 residues. Trimming cost V 6 bases and J 3 bases; bases outside gene matches: 13. The CDR3 region has the DNA TGTGCCAGCAGGGCTCCAATAGCGGGAGGCTGGGACACCGGGGAGCTGTTTTTT. It translates to CASRAPIAGGWDTGELFF.

The V gene is TRBV5-1, the J gene TRBJ1-1, with a possible D match to TRBD1 (6 bases). V was shortened by 2 bases and J by 8 bases, with 10 bases between the two germline ends. Germline CDR1 reads SGHRS; CDR2 reads YFSETQ. The CDR3 length is 12 residues. CDR3 bases: TGCGCCAGCAGCTTTGGGGGGGGCGAAGCTTTCTTT. As protein: CASSFGGGEAFF.

The CDR3 sequence: CATPHRLVSLGQYF. CDR3 bases: TGTGCCACCCCACACCGGCTAGTCTCATTAGGGCAGTACTTC. The rearrangement links TRBV24-1 to TRBJ2-7; D is unclear. Trimming took off 9 bases at V and 9 bases at J, with 23 bases between the two ends. This CDR3 contains 14 residues. Germline assignment: CDR1 KGHDR and CDR2 SFDVKD.

This chain uses TRBV30 with TRBJ2-7; 11 bases line up with TRBD1. Germline CDR1 and CDR2: GTSNPN and SVGIG (reference sequence). V was clipped by 2 bases and J by 3 bases; unmatched bases: 6. The CDR3 runs 15 residues. The CDR3 DNA reads TGTGCCTGGAGTCTAGGGACAGGGGGTTTCTACGAGCAGTACTTC. Protein: CAWSLGTGGFYEQYF.

Only a few counts were recorded for this clone. J is TRBJ1-1 and V is TRBV19; D perhaps matches TRBD1 (5 bases). The CDR3 length is 14 residues. V lost 7 bases, J lost 4 bases, and 16 bases lay in between. Per the germline V gene, CDR1 is LNHDA and CDR2 is SQIVND (reference sequence). CDR3 loop: CASNYAGGITEAFF. CDR3 bases: TGTGCCAGTAATTATGCGGGGGGAATCACTGAAGCTTTCTTT.

V gene TRBV6-6 combines with J gene TRBJ1-1, with 8 bases fitting TRBD1. The CDR3 has 14 amino acids. Germline assignment: CDR1 MNHNY and CDR2 SVGAGI (reference sequence). Trimming removed 6 bases from V and 5 bases from J; junction bases left unmatched: 8. The CDR3 spells CASSQQGGRTEAFF. The DNA of the CDR3 is TGTGCCAGCAGCCAACAGGGGGGGAGGACTGAAGCTTTCTTT.